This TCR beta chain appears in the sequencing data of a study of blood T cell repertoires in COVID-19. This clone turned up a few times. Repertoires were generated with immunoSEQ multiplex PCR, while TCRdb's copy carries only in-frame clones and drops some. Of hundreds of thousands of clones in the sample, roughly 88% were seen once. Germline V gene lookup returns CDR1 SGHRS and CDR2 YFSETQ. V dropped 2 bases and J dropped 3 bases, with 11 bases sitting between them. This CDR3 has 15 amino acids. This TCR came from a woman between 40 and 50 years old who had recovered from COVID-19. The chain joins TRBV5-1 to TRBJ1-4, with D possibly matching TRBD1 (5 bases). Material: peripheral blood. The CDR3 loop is CASSLDGTANEKLFF. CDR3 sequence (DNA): TGCGCCAGCAGCTTAGACGGGACTGCTAATGAAAAACTGTTTTTT.